This TCR beta chain was documented in a study of T cells in localized non-small cell lung cancer. Study-level points and caveats: Within adjacent lung there appeared a median approximately 62 of the top 100 tumor clones. In uninvolved adjacent lung, T cell clonality reached its highest value, exceeding tumor. It remains possible that heterogeneity exists, since only one tumor region was sequenced.

This clone was recorded once. What it binds is unknown. Assay: immunoSEQ multiplex PCR; the TCRdb copy retains only in-frame clones and omits some. The table lists about 21,000 clones, about 87% of them singletons. V gave up 1 base and J gave up 9 bases; unmatched junction bases: 16. Germline V gene data show CDR1 as SGHTA and CDR2 as FQGTGA. CDR3 length equals 18 residues. The sequences come from peripheral blood, collected before any cancer treatment. The chain links TRBV7-3 to TRBJ2-1; 9 nucleotides line up with TRBD2. The clonotype originates from a male donor older than 55 with stage I squamous cell lung carcinoma. The CDR3 loop is CASSLRVDWVAGAGEQFF. CDR3 in DNA: TGTGCCAGCAGCTTAAGGGTGGATTGGGTAGCGGGGGCGGGTGAGCAGTTCTTC. The variable domain in full, with the rest retrieved from reference TRBV7-3 and TRBJ2-1, is GAGVSQTPSNKVTEKGKYVELRCDPISGHTALYWYRQSLGQGPEFLIYFQGTGAADDSGLPNDRFFAVRPEGSVSTLKIQRTERGDSAVYLCASSLRVDWVAGAGEQFFGPGTRLTVL.